Sequencing of this T cell receptor (beta chain) was carried out in a study of control samples from healthy donors and cancer patients. Sequencing was performed with immunoSEQ multiplex PCR; in TCRdb, only in-frame clones are kept and a portion is missing. The sample shows some 100,000 clones, around nine tenths of them seen only once. This CDR3 comprises 13 residues. Germline V CDR1 and CDR2: KGHDR, SFDVKD. V dropped 2 bases and J dropped 6 bases, with 7 bases sitting between them. Note on this clone: Other DNA variants within this sample encode the same CDR3.

This receptor was identified in a young man in good health. This sequence joins TRBV24-1 and TRBJ1-5; maybe TRBD1 (5 bases). Material for sequencing was blood. The CDR3, as DNA: TGTGCCACCAGTGATTCCGGGGGTCAGCCCCAGCATTTT. The encoded protein is CATSDSGGQPQHF.